These 8 T cell receptor beta chains were all obtained from the same sample, sequenced in a study of shared clonotypes between healthy human individuals (dated by TCRdb to the early 2020s). To prepare the library, the immunoSEQ multiplex PCR assay was applied. TCRdb took over this immuneACCESS table, retaining in-frame rearrangements with V and J assigned. Such tables are incomplete; in checked studies, under half of the missing clones stem from an unresolved V gene, and the remainder is unexplained. This sample gives some 2.1 million clones in total; approximately 94% of them show up just once. The top ten hold around 1.1% of the sample. CD8 naive samples consisted of CD45RO-negative cells that were positively selected for CCR7, yielding a CD45RA+CCR7+ population without TemRA cells. Sequencing used naive CD8+ T cells sorted from blood. The cell subset or site tag for this specimen amounts to: CD45RA+CCR7+. These receptor sequences come from a man aged 18-30 years in good health.

The V and J genes are TRBV5-6 and TRBJ1-4; 8 nucleotides align to TRBD1. Germline CDR1 is SGHDT and CDR2 is YYEEEE. The J segment lost 7 bases and the V segment lost 1 base, leaving 6 bases of the junction unmatched. The CDR3 spans 15 residues. The CDR3 nucleotides are TGTGCCAGCAGCTTGCGCCAGGGGGCGCTTGAAAAACTGTTTTTT. The encoded protein is CASSLRQGALEKLFF.

The rearrangement links TRBV19 to TRBJ1-1, with 7 bases fitting TRBD1. Germline V gene lookup returns CDR1 LNHDA and CDR2 SQIVND (reference sequence). With 9 bases clipped from V and 3 bases from J, the junction kept 4 bases outside the gene matches. The CDR3 length is 12 residues. In nucleotides, the CDR3 is TGTGCCAGCACTGACAGGGACACTGAAGCTTTCTTT. This gives the protein CASTDRDTEAFF. Based on the CDR3 plus reference TRBV19 and TRBJ1-1, the full variable domain is DGGITQSPKYLFRKEGQNVTLSCEQNLNHDAMYWYRQDPGQGLRLIYYSQIVNDFQKGDIAEGYSVSREKKESFPLTVTSAQKNPTAFYLCASTDRDTEAFFGQGTRLTVV.

This clone occurred once. The sample contains more than one DNA sequence encoding this CDR3. The chain carries TRBV9 and TRBJ2-7; D is perhaps TRBD1 (6 bases). The CDR3 extends over 12 amino acids. Trimming left V 3 bases short and J 6 bases short, with 10 bases between. The germline gives CDR1 SGDLS, CDR2 YYNGEE. The CDR3 spells CASSGGGGEQYF. CDR3 DNA sequence: TGTGCCAGCAGCGGAGGGGGTGGCGAGCAGTACTTC. Full variable domain (remainder filled in from reference TRBV9 and TRBJ2-7): DSGVTQTPKHLITATGQRVTLRCSPRSGDLSVYWYQQSLDQGLQFLIQYYNGEERAKGNILERFSAQQFPDLHSELNLSSLELGDSALYFCASSGGGGEQYFGPGTRLTVT.

The chain recombines TRBV11-2 with TRBJ2-4; D might be TRBD1 (5 bases). V lost 2 bases and J 2 bases, leaving 10 bases between the germline ends. Germline CDR1 and CDR2: SGHAT and FQNNGV. CDR3 length: 15 amino acids. CDR3 residues: CASSLQGGSKNIQYF. CDR3 bases: TGTGCCAGCAGCTTACAGGGCGGTTCCAAAAACATTCAGTACTTC. The full variable domain, with the rest looked up from reference TRBV11-2 and TRBJ2-4, is EAGVAQSPRYKIIEKRQSVAFWCNPISGHATLYWYQQILGQGPKLLIQFQNNGVVDDSQLPKDRFSAERLKGVDSTLKIQPAKLEDSAVYLCASSLQGGSKNIQYFGAGTRLSVL.

V is TRBV5-6 and J is TRBJ1-6; D is ambiguous. This CDR3 region has 18 residues. CDR1 and CDR2 (germline): SGHDT, YYEEEE. Trimming stripped 0 bases from V and 4 bases from J, with 17 bases between. The chain's CDR3 is CASSLGRRGTFYNSPLHF. The CDR3 DNA reads TGTGCCAGCAGCTTGGGACGGCGTGGCACCTTTTATAATTCACCCCTCCACTTT.

The genes are TRBV19 and TRBJ2-3; D unresolved. The CDR3 covers 13 residues. V gave up 5 bases and J gave up 2 bases, with 8 bases separating them. CDR1 is LNHDA, CDR2 SQIVND, per germline (reference sequence). For the CDR3, the DNA is TGTGCCAGTAGTTACGGAACCACAGATACGCAGTATTTT. It yields the protein CASSYGTTDTQYF.

The chain is built from TRBV30 and TRBJ2-1, with 7 bases identical to TRBD2. The CDR3 loop spans 14 amino acids. V lost 2 bases and J lost 10; bases outside the gene matches: 11. Germline CDR1 and CDR2: GTSNPN and SVGIG (reference sequence). The CDR3 nucleotides read TGTGCCTGGAGTTTAGCGGGTCCTTCGGTCGAGCAGTTCTTC. Encoded protein: CAWSLAGPSVEQFF.

V usage is TRBV5-6 and J usage is TRBJ2-3; D is unclear. Trimming stripped 1 base from V and 5 bases from J, with 5 bases between. The germline V gene has CDR1 SGHDT and CDR2 YYEEEE. This CDR3 has 12 amino acids. The CDR3 is CASSLIRDTQYF. CDR3 coding DNA: TGTGCCAGCAGCTTGATCCGAGATACGCAGTATTTT.